The next 29 T cell receptor beta chains were all read from a single sample in a study of siplizumab effects on memory and regulatory T cells. The data were produced by immunoSEQ multiplex PCR, yet TCRdb's version contains in-frame clones alone and is incomplete. The data contain more than 85,000 clones, approximately 90% of them singletons. The sample taken for sequencing was Tregs sorted from blood. These receptors all come from a human donor in good health.

This clone was detected once. This chain uses TRBV5-1 with TRBJ2-7, with D perhaps matching TRBD2 (6 bases). V lost 4 bases and J 3 bases, leaving 17 bases between the germline ends. Germline CDR1 is SGHRS and CDR2 is YFSETQ. The CDR3 is 15 amino acids. The DNA for the CDR3 is TGCGCCAGCAGCCCCCCTGGGCGGGACCACTACGAGCAGTACTTC. This codes for CASSPPGRDHYEQYF. Looking up the rest from reference TRBV5-1 and TRBJ2-7 gives the full variable domain: KAGVTQTPRYLIKTRGQQVTLSCSPISGHRSVSWYQQTPGQGLQFLFEYFSETQRNKGNFPGRFSGRQFSNSRSEMNVSTLELGDSALYLCASSPPGRDHYEQYFGPGTRLTVT.

J is TRBJ2-7 and V is TRBV10-3; no firm D call. V lost 4 bases and J 3 bases, leaving 10 bases between the germline ends. CDR3 size: 13 residues. Germline V gene lookup returns CDR1 ENHRY and CDR2 SYGVKD. CDR3 sequence: CAISGRAFYEQYF. Written as DNA, the CDR3 is TGTGCCATCAGTGGTCGGGCTTTCTACGAGCAGTACTTC.

The chain has TRBV5-1 and TRBJ2-7; no firm D call. Germline CDR1 SGHRS, CDR2 YFSETQ. The CDR3 covers 15 residues. V was clipped by 1 base and J by 7 bases, with 18 bases between them. The chain's CDR3 is CASSLFVRTETEQYF. CDR3 nucleotides: TGCGCCAGCAGCTTGTTTGTTAGGACGGAGACGGAGCAGTACTTC.

The gene calls are TRBV19 and TRBJ2-3; 7 positions match TRBD1. Per the germline V gene, CDR1 is LNHDA and CDR2 is SQIVND (reference sequence). The CDR3 covers 16 residues. The V segment lost 6 bases and the J segment 0 bases; nucleotides outside the gene matches: 9. Here the CDR3 reads CASRKLGTASTDTQYF. CDR3 nucleotides: TGTGCCAGTAGGAAACTAGGGACAGCTAGCACAGATACGCAGTATTTT. Drawing the rest from reference TRBV19 and TRBJ2-3, the complete variable domain is DGGITQSPKYLFRKEGQNVTLSCEQNLNHDAMYWYRQDPGQGLRLIYYSQIVNDFQKGDIAEGYSVSREKKESFPLTVTSAQKNPTAFYLCASRKLGTASTDTQYFGPGTRLTVL.

This clone was detected only once. The chain has TRBV14 and TRBJ1-1; 7 positions match TRBD1. V gave up 0 bases and J gave up 4 bases; unmatched junction bases: 17. Germline V lookup: CDR1 SGHDN, CDR2 FVKESK. The CDR3 length is 19 residues. CDR3 DNA sequence: TGTGCCAGCAGCCAAGATTTTTATATATGGGACAGCCCCTCCACTGAAGCTTTCTTT. Translation gives CASSQDFYIWDSPSTEAFF.

V and J are TRBV5-5 and TRBJ1-2; 7 positions match TRBD1. V lost 5 bases and J lost 0; bases outside the gene matches: 4. The V gene's germline CDR1 is SGHKS and CDR2 YYEKEE (reference sequence). The CDR3 has 14 amino acids. CDR3 in amino acids: CASRSGTANYGYTF. The CDR3 DNA reads as TGTGCCAGCAGGTCCGGGACAGCTAACTATGGCTACACCTTC.

V usage is TRBV19 and J usage is TRBJ2-1; tentatively, D is TRBD2 (6 bases). The CDR3 totals 17 residues. The germline V gene has CDR1 LNHDA and CDR2 SQIVND (reference sequence). V was pared by 2 bases and J by 7 bases, with 21 bases between. The CDR3 sequence: CASSIKGRGTGRNEQFF. CDR3 sequence (DNA): TGTGCCAGTAGTATAAAAGGGCGCGGGACGGGTCGGAATGAGCAGTTCTTC.

The chain carries TRBV6-5 and TRBJ2-1; D not certain. Germline V gene data show CDR1 as MNHEY and CDR2 as SVGAGI. The CDR3 spans 15 residues. Trimming cost V 0 bases and J 6 bases, with 12 bases left between them. CDR3 region: CASSYSNFLGNEQFF. In nucleotides, the CDR3 is TGTGCCAGCAGTTACTCCAACTTCCTCGGCAATGAGCAGTTCTTC.

This clone was seen a single time. The CDR3 sequence: CASSPARAETQYF. For the CDR3, the DNA is TGTGCCAGCTCACCAGCCCGGGCCGAGACCCAGTACTTC. This chain links TRBV18 with TRBJ2-5; D unclear. Germline V gene data show CDR1 as KGHSH and CDR2 as LQKENI. The CDR3 runs to 13 residues. V lost 2 bases and J 5 bases, leaving 9 bases between the germline ends.

The genes are TRBV5-6 and TRBJ1-2, with unresolved D. The CDR3 is 15 amino acids. Germline V lookup: CDR1 SGHDT, CDR2 YYEEEE. V was clipped by 1 base and J by 2 bases, with 12 bases between them. The CDR3 DNA follows: TGTGCCAGCAGCTTGTTCTCCAGCAACAACTATGGCTACACCTTC. Amino acids: CASSLFSSNNYGYTF.

Points on this clone: The same CDR3 is also encoded by other DNA sequences in this sample. The V and J genes are TRBV9 and TRBJ2-1; D is perhaps TRBD2 (6 bases). This CDR3 is built from 15 residues. CDR1 is SGDLS, CDR2 YYNGEE, per germline. V lost 0 bases and J lost 0, with 7 bases in between. The CDR3 bases are TGTGCCAGCAGCGTAGTCGGGGGCTCCTACAATGAGCAGTTCTTC. Amino acids: CASSVVGGSYNEQFF.

The chain links TRBV6-5 to TRBJ2-7; 10 positions match TRBD1. The CDR3 sequence is 14 residues long. Germline values: CDR1 MNHEY, CDR2 SVGAGI. V lost 6 bases to trimming and J lost 3 bases; unmatched junction nucleotides: 5. The CDR3 DNA is TGTGCCAGCAGACGGGACAGGGGCCTCTACGAGCAGTACTTC. This gives the protein CASRRDRGLYEQYF.

The chain recombines TRBV11-2 with TRBJ1-3; D not certain. Trimming took off 2 bases at V and 4 bases at J, with 12 bases between the two ends. Germline-derived CDR1 and CDR2 are SGHAT and FQNNGV. The CDR3 loop spans 15 amino acids. The CDR3 region has the DNA TGTGCCAGCAGCTTAACGGACTTTGGAGGAAACACCATATATTTT. This encodes CASSLTDFGGNTIYF.

This clone was seen only once. This rearrangement joins TRBV10-3 to TRBJ2-7; TRBD2 is a possible D gene (6 bases). CDR1 and CDR2 (germline): ENHRY, SYGVKD. The CDR3 contains 15 residues. Deletions cut 3 bases from V and 7 bases from J, with 19 bases between. DNA for the CDR3: TGTGCCATCAGTGACACTGGGCGGGACCCGGGGGAGCAGTACTTC. Amino acids: CAISDTGRDPGEQYF.

The rearrangement uses TRBV5-1 and TRBJ1-2; D is ambiguous. Trimming stripped 3 bases from V and 2 bases from J, with 8 bases between. CDR1 and CDR2 from the germline V gene are SGHRS and YFSETQ. The CDR3 totals 13 residues. The CDR3 DNA reads TGCGCCAGCAGCTACGGAAGAAACTATGGCTACACCTTC. This translates into CASSYGRNYGYTF.

The chain recombines TRBV7-9 with TRBJ2-3; 7 nucleotides align to TRBD2. Trimming took 3 bases from V and 0 from J; bases not matched to a gene: 9. Germline-derived CDR1 and CDR2 are SEHNR and FQNEAQ (reference sequence). This CDR3 has 17 amino acids. The CDR3 region is CASSLYRTRTSTDTQYF. The CDR3 nucleotides are TGTGCCAGCAGCTTGTATCGGACTAGGACGAGCACAGATACGCAGTATTTT.

The gene calls are TRBV20-1 and TRBJ2-7, with D perhaps matching TRBD1 (7 bases). The CDR3 consists of 11 residues. Germline V gives CDR1 DFQATT, CDR2 SNEGSKA (reference sequence). The V end lost 5 bases, the J end lost 13 bases, and 18 bases lay between the germline ends. The CDR3 region has the DNA TGCAGTGCTCGAAAAGGGGGCGCGGGATACTTC. Translated: CSARKGGAGYF.

The chain has TRBV27 and TRBJ1-5, with D tentatively TRBD1 (6 bases). This CDR3 spans 16 amino acids. Per germline, CDR1 MNHEY and CDR2 SMNVEV (reference sequence). The ends were cut back, 0 bases at V and 2 bases at J, with 11 bases in the middle. The CDR3 protein is CASSLSTGSGNQPQHF. CDR3 sequence (DNA): TGTGCCAGCAGTTTATCTACAGGGAGCGGCAATCAGCCCCAGCATTTT.

This chain links TRBV7-8 with TRBJ2-5; 11 bases agree with TRBD2. Germline lookup yields CDR1 SGHVS and CDR2 FQNEAQ. With 6 bases clipped from V and 4 bases from J, the junction kept 10 bases outside the gene matches. CDR3 length: 16 amino acids. The CDR3: CASSFTIAGGPETQYF. CDR3 bases: TGTGCCAGCAGTTTCACTATAGCGGGAGGGCCAGAGACCCAGTACTTC.

This chain connects TRBV19 to TRBJ1-5, with 8 bases that match TRBD1. V was clipped by 5 bases and J by 9 bases; unmatched bases: 12. The germline gives CDR1 LNHDA, CDR2 SQIVND (reference sequence). CDR3 size: 15 residues. The CDR3 is CASSGDRTLMMPQHF. The CDR3 DNA reads TGTGCCAGTAGTGGGGACAGGACGCTGATGATGCCCCAGCATTTT.

By share, this clone counts as medium-sized. This sequence joins TRBV7-9 and TRBJ2-3, with 10 bases aligning to TRBD2. CDR1 SEHNR and CDR2 FQNEAQ come from the germline V gene (reference sequence). This CDR3 spans 14 amino acids. The ends lost 6 bases at V and 9 bases at J; junction bases unmatched: 9. CDR3 residues: CASRSRLAGETQYF. The CDR3 bases are TGTGCCAGCAGGTCCCGCCTAGCGGGGGAAACGCAGTATTTT.

V is TRBV5-1 and J is TRBJ1-4; D perhaps matches TRBD1 (6 bases). This CDR3 contains 14 residues. V was shortened by 2 bases and J by 8 bases, with 13 bases between the two germline ends. Germline CDR1 reads SGHRS; CDR2 reads YFSETQ. The CDR3: CASSLGKGEEKLFF. CDR3 nucleotide sequence: TGCGCCAGCAGCTTAGGAAAGGGGGAGGAAAAACTGTTTTTT.

The V call is TRBV27, the J call TRBJ2-1; D unresolved. Per germline, CDR1 MNHEY and CDR2 SMNVEV (reference sequence). This CDR3 region has 16 residues. Between the trimmed V and J ends, which lost 5 bases and 0 bases, there was a span of 14 bases. The CDR3 DNA reads as TGTGCCAGCAGTCTCCTACCAATGAGCTCCTACAATGAGCAGTTCTTC. This sequence encodes CASSLLPMSSYNEQFF.

V is TRBV5-1 and J is TRBJ2-7; no clear D. Between the trimmed V and J ends, which lost 4 bases and 2 bases, there was a span of 10 bases. The CDR3 is 13 residues long. Germline V gene data show CDR1 as SGHRS and CDR2 as YFSETQ. The CDR3 DNA reads as TGCGCCAGCAGCCCCGCGGCCGCCTACGAGCAGTACTTC. Amino acids: CASSPAAAYEQYF.

The rearrangement joins TRBV5-1 to TRBJ2-3, with 9 bases aligning to TRBD2. There are 15 residues in the CDR3. Germline V gene sequence: CDR1 SGHRS, CDR2 YFSETQ. Trimming cost V 2 bases and J 1 base; bases outside gene matches: 2. The CDR3 protein is CASSLIAGGTDTQYF. The CDR3 region has the DNA TGCGCCAGCAGCTTAATAGCGGGAGGCACAGATACGCAGTATTTT.

The chain recombines TRBV18 with TRBJ2-1, with 11 bases aligning to TRBD2. The V segment lost 3 bases and the J segment 9 bases; nucleotides outside the gene matches: 10. The CDR3 is made up of 16 amino acids. Germline V gives CDR1 KGHSH, CDR2 LQKENI. CDR3 sequence: CASSPSTSGSLGEQFF. Written as DNA, the CDR3 is TGTGCCAGCTCACCCTCTACTAGCGGGAGTTTAGGTGAGCAGTTCTTC. The variable domain in full, with the rest retrieved from reference TRBV18 and TRBJ2-1, is NAGVMQNPRHLVRRRGQEARLRCSPMKGHSHVYWYRQLPEEGLKFMVYLQKENIIDESGMPKERFSAEFPKEGPSILRIQQVVRGDSAAYFCASSPSTSGSLGEQFFGPGTRLTVL.

The rearrangement links TRBV11-2 to TRBJ1-3; D gene ambiguous. V was cut by 2 bases and J by 0 bases, with 5 bases left in between. This CDR3 is 14 amino acids long. Germline V gives CDR1 SGHAT, CDR2 FQNNGV. CDR3 sequence (DNA): TGTGCCAGCAGCTTATCAGACTCTGGAAACACCATATATTTT. Amino acid sequence: CASSLSDSGNTIYF.

The chain carries TRBV29-1 and TRBJ2-5; possibly TRBD1 for D (6 bases). This CDR3 contains 16 residues. V was trimmed by 3 bases and J by 4 bases, leaving 21 bases between them. Germline V gene lookup returns CDR1 SQVTM and CDR2 ANQGSEA. The DNA for the CDR3 is TGCAGCGTTGAGGGTGGGCGTAACAGGGTATTAGAGACCCAGTACTTC. Residues: CSVEGGRNRVLETQYF.

About this clone itself: One end of the junction varies from germline; a read error may be responsible. The same CDR3 can be traced to other DNA sequences in this sample. V is TRBV25-1 and J is TRBJ1-3; the D is unclear. The CDR3 has 15 amino acids. Germline V gene data show CDR1 as MGHDK and CDR2 as SYGVNS. The CDR3 loop is CASSEYGFSGNTIYF. CDR3 nucleotides: TGTGCTAGCAGTGAATATGGGTTCTCTGGAAACACCATATATTTT. Looking up the rest from reference TRBV25-1 and TRBJ1-3 gives the full variable domain: EADIYQTPRYLVIGTGKKITLECSQTMGHDKMYWYQQDPGMELHLIHYSYGVNSTEKGDLSSESTVSRIRTEHFPLTLESARPSHTSQYLCASSEYGFSGNTIYFGEGSWLTVV.